This TCR beta chain was sequenced for a study of CD8+ T cells in alopecia areata (dated by TCRdb to between 2017 and 2018). With regard to the full study: Treated patients were enrolled in an open-label pilot trial of oral tofacitinib at 5 to 10 mg twice daily for moderate-to-severe alopecia areata. Amplification of TCRbeta CDR3 regions was done by immunoSEQ multiplex PCR using 35 Vbeta forward primers and 13 Jbeta reverse primers. Scalp clonality was compared across normal scalp (n=4), patchy alopecia areata scalp (n=8), and alopecia totalis/universalis scalp (n=8). Biopsies were taken from tofacitinib-treated patients at baseline and again at 4 and 24 weeks into treatment, and several of those patients also had a later scalp biopsy. In treated patients, disease severity was measured using the SALT score, which gives the percentage of scalp surface area affected. RNA came from the PAXgene miRNA kit for fixed scalp, the miRNeasy kit for PBMCs, and the RNeasy kit for mouse skin. High-throughput TCRbeta sequencing was used to examine T cell clonal expansion in alopecia areata in both the C3H/HeJ mouse model and human patients. On the human side, TCRbeta sequencing was run on scalp tissue and on sorted CD4+ and CD8+ peripheral blood T cells from healthy controls and from alopecia areata patients with either patchy or totalis/universalis disease. Tofacitinib was given for 6 to 18 months, followed by 6 months of follow-up off drug to assess delayed response and recurrence.

Sample time point, as interpreted from the label and publication: 4 weeks on oral tofacitinib. What this sample's treatment or condition label stands for: oral pan-JAK inhibitor, 5-10 mg twice daily. Lesional scalp punch biopsies and peripheral blood were collected from alopecia areata patients. After PBMCs were isolated by density centrifugation and stained for CD3, CD4 and CD8, a FACSAria was used to sort CD4+ and CD8+ T cells. Library creation used the immunoSEQ multiplex PCR assay. For TCR sequencing, RNA was extracted from every sample and reverse transcribed into cDNA to serve as template. SuperScript III was used to make first-strand cDNA, primed with a 2:1 mix of oligo-dT and random hexamers. A synthetic immune receptor repertoire was used to gauge amplification bias, and whatever bias remained was removed computationally. Processing in the source paper ran as follows. Raw reads were preprocessed to remove errors, and CDR3 was defined according to IMGT conventions as the region from the conserved cysteine to phenylalanine. Clonality was computed as 1 minus the Shannon entropy, with the entropy normalized by log2 of the number of productive unique TCRs. Scalp TCRbeta sequences were cross-referenced with sorted blood CD4 and CD8 repertoires so that the CD4 or CD8 identity of scalp clones could be inferred. TCRdb holds this immuneACCESS table with in-frame rearrangements only. Some clones are missing; in checked studies, unresolved V genes explain under half, and the rest has no known cause. That table gives V, J and clone size, and the DNA gave D and trimming. A total of some 240,000 clones appear in this sample, about 57% of them only once. The ten largest clones capture 1.6% of the sample.

Regarding this clone: What this receptor recognizes is not known. No clone much larger than this one lies a single base away; base qualities are absent.

Spanning cysteine to phenylalanine, the CDR3 consists of 13 amino acids. Only the CDR3 DNA stays, 39 bases, in frame from base 1. V is reduced by 9 bases and J by 5 bases, leaving a spacing of 11 bases between them. The germline V gene provides CDR1 MDHEN and CDR2 SYDVKM. General findings and caveats noted by the study authors: Many expanded lesional clones were found to persist in scalp and blood during tofacitinib treatment, and relapse after treatment cessation may be partly explained by this persistence. Scalp clonality and the number of expanded CD8+ clones among the top 100 scalp clones were significantly decreased by tofacitinib. Higher clonality and more expanded CD8+ clones were observed in lesional scalp than in normal scalp, particularly in alopecia totalis/universalis, a finding suggestive of antigenic drive. Shared TCR sequences between patients were less evident than in mice, which may be partly attributable to HLA diversity in the patient population. The treated cohort was small, with a single nonresponder, so links between baseline CD8+ expansion and response need larger studies. Unlike mouse skin, which is dominated by gammadelta T cells, normal human skin has resident alphabeta T cells that are also sequenced, and this complicates analysis of the scalp TCR repertoire.

Sequences were derived from CD4+ T cells sorted from blood, sampled at week 4, from a patient treated with tofacitinib. The receptor comes from a human donor with alopecia areata. This chain is built from TRBV28 and TRBJ1-6, with the D gene not confidently named. At the DNA level, the sequence is TGTGCCAGTAAGGGTGGGGATAATTCACCCCTCCACTTT. Its amino acids are CASKGGDNSPLHF.